These T cell receptor beta chains were read from a single sample in a study of T cells in Graves' hyperthyroidism and ophthalmopathy. From the multiplex PCR reads, TCRdb called clonotypes with MiXCR, one entry per CDR3 protein. The table shows about 640,000 distinct CDR3 sequences, with less than 25% occurring only once. Sequencing input: blood. The source of these receptors is a man between 25 and 39 years old with Graves' ophthalmopathy. Both conserved end residues are part of each CDR3. The D gene is left open where the match is weak. Size values are once, few and many counts, or a class for expanded clones, and some rows have none.

>TRBV3-1|many|TRBJ2-7|TRBD2
TGTGCCAGCAGCCAACCCGGGACTAGCGGGATATCCTACGAGCAGTACTTC
CASSQPGTSGISYEQYF
>TRBV29-1|few|TRBJ2-7|TRBD1
TGCAGCGGAAAGGGACAGGAGAATTCCTACGAGCAGTACTTC
CSGKGQENSYEQYF
>TRBV20-1|many|TRBJ2-7|.
TGCAGTGCTAGAGGGGCACCGAGAGCCTACGAGCAGTACTTC
CSARGAPRAYEQYF
>TRBV28|many|TRBJ2-7|.
TGTGCCAGCAGTCATACGGGGTCCTTCGGCTCCTACGAGCAGTACTTC
CASSHTGSFGSYEQYF
>TRBV19|.|TRBJ1-4|.
TGTGCCAGTAGTTTATTAAGGGGTGAAAAACTGTTTTTT
CASSLLRGEKLFF
>TRBV20-1|many|TRBJ1-2|TRBD1
TGCAGTGCTAGCCCGACAGGGGATGACGGCTACACCTTC
CSASPTGDDGYTF
>TRBV20-1|.|TRBJ1-2|.
TGCAGTGCTAGCCCGGGAGCAGGCGTCTATGGCTACACCTTC
CSASPGAGVYGYTF
>TRBV7-8|.|TRBJ2-3|.
TGTGCCAGCAGCTTAGGGCGGAGGCGGGGTACGCAGTATTTT
CASSLGRRRGTQYF
>TRBV6-2/TRBV6-3|.|TRBJ2-7|TRBD1
TGTGCCAGCAGGGACAGGATTAGCTCCTACGAGCAGTACTTC
CASRDRISSYEQYF
>TRBV20-1|many|TRBJ2-3|.
TGCAGTGCTCCCTCGACTACGACATATACGCAGTATTTT
CSAPSTTTYTQYF
>TRBV6-6|many|TRBJ2-5|.
TGTGCCAGCAGTTACTCGAGTGGGGGAGAGACCCAGTACTTC
CASSYSSGGETQYF
>TRBV20-1|.|TRBJ2-3|.
TGCAGTGCTAGAGCTGGCGCGGGGGATACGCAGTATTTT
CSARAGAGDTQYF
>TRBV28|few|TRBJ2-7|TRBD2
TGTGCCACTTCTAGCGGGTCTTCCTACGAGCAGTACTTC
CATSSGSSYEQYF
>TRBV7-9|.|TRBJ2-3|.
TGTGCAGTCGGGGCAGGACCCGGCACAGATACGCAGTATTTT
CAVGAGPGTDTQYF
>TRBV20-1|many|TRBJ1-1|.
TGCAGTGCTAGAGACAGCAGCACCAGCGCTGAAGCTTTCTTT
CSARDSSTSAEAFF
>TRBV6-2/TRBV6-3|few|TRBJ1-2|TRBD1
TGTGCCAGCAGTTACGGGACAGACCCCTATGGCTACACCTTC
CASSYGTDPYGYTF
>TRBV19|few|TRBJ2-5|.
TGTGCCAGTAGTGATCAGGGGTGGAAGACCCAGTACTTC
CASSDQGWKTQYF